Listed below are T cell receptor beta chains from one sample, sequenced in a study of blood T cell repertoires in COVID-19. This table comes from immunoSEQ multiplex PCR, and its TCRdb copy is limited to in-frame clones, with some not included. Among some 520,000 clones listed, approximately 92% were seen once. Sequenced input: peripheral blood. The source of these receptors is a man younger than 35 with COVID-19, enrolled during active disease. The CDR3 runs from the conserved cysteine through the conserved F or W. D genes are given only for firm matches. Size values are once, few and many counts, or a class for expanded clones, and some rows have none.

d_call,v_call,j_call,clone_size,cdr3_nt,cdr3_aa
NA,TRBV7-9,TRBJ2-5,NA,TGTGCCAGCAGCTTAGGGGCTAGCGTGATTGAAGAGACCCAGTACTTC,CASSLGASVIEETQYF
NA,TRBV6-6,TRBJ1-1,NA,TGTGCCAGCAGACAGGACAGAGAAGCTTTCTTT,CASRQDREAFF
NA,TRBV7-2,TRBJ2-3,NA,TGTGCCAGCAGCTTAGGACAGCCTGGCGCAGATACGCAGTATTTT,CASSLGQPGADTQYF
NA,TRBV12-3/TRBV12-4,TRBJ1-6,NA,TGTGCCAGCAGTTTTAGCTATAATTCACCCCTCCACTTT,CASSFSYNSPLHF
TRBD1,TRBV5-1,TRBJ2-7,NA,TGCGCCAGCGGACAGGGGACCTACGAGCAGTACTTC,CASGQGTYEQYF
TRBD2,TRBV27,TRBJ2-7,NA,TGTGCCAGCAGCGGGACTAGCGGTTACGAGCAGTACTTC,CASSGTSGYEQYF
TRBD1,TRBV5-8,TRBJ1-5,NA,TGTGCCAGCAGCTTGTACCGGGACAGGAGTTGGGGCAGCAATCAGCCCCAGCATTTT,CASSLYRDRSWGSNQPQHF
TRBD2,TRBV30,TRBJ2-3,NA,TGTGCCTGGAGTGGTAGCGGGAGTACGGCAGATACGCAGTATTTT,CAWSGSGSTADTQYF
NA,TRBV6-1,TRBJ1-5,NA,TGTGCCAGCAGTGATGGTGTGGGGGCGGGCAATCAGCCCCAGCATTTT,CASSDGVGAGNQPQHF
NA,TRBV28,TRBJ1-1,once,TGTGCCAGCAGTTTGGGACTCTCGGACACTGAAGCTTTCTTT,CASSLGLSDTEAFF
NA,TRBV29-1,TRBJ2-2,NA,TGCAGCGTCAAACAGGGAACCGGGGAGCTGTTTTTT,CSVKQGTGELFF
TRBD1,TRBV4-2,TRBJ1-3,once,TGTGCCAGCAGCCCGGACAGGGTAGATGGAAACACCATATATTTT,CASSPDRVDGNTIYF
NA,TRBV12-5,TRBJ1-5,NA,TGTGCTAGTGGTTTGGTACTTGGCAGGGAGGTTCAGCCCCAGCATTTT,CASGLVLGREVQPQHF
TRBD1,TRBV18,TRBJ2-3,NA,TGTGCCAGCTCGCCCAGACAGGGGGCCACAGATACGCAGTATTTT,CASSPRQGATDTQYF
NA,TRBV21-1,TRBJ2-7,NA,TGTGCCAGCAGCACGACTAGCGGCTACGAGCAGTACTTC,CASSTTSGYEQYF
NA,TRBV3-1/TRBV3-2,TRBJ1-2,few,TGTGCCAGCAGCCAAGATTGGTCGGGACAATATGGCTACACCTTC,CASSQDWSGQYGYTF
NA,TRBV24-1,TRBJ2-1,NA,TGTGCCACCAGTGATTTAGAGAGGGATAATGAGCAGTTCTTC,CATSDLERDNEQFF